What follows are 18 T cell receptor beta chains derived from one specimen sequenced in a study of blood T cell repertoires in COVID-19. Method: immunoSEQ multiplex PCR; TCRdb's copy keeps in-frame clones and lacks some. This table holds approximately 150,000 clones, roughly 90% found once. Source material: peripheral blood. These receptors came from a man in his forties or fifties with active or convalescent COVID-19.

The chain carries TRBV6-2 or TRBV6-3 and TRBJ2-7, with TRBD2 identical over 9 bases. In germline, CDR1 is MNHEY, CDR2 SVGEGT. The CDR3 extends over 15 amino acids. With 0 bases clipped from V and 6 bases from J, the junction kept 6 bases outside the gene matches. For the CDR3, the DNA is TGTGCCAGCAGTTACTCGGCGGGGGGGCCGGTCGAGCAGTACTTC. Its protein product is CASSYSAGGPVEQYF.

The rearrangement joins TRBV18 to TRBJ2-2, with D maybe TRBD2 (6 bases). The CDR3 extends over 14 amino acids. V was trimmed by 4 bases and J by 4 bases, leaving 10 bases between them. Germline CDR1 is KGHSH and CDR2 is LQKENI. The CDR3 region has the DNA TGTGCCAGCTCACGAGGACTAAGCACCGGGGAGCTGTTTTTT. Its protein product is CASSRGLSTGELFF.

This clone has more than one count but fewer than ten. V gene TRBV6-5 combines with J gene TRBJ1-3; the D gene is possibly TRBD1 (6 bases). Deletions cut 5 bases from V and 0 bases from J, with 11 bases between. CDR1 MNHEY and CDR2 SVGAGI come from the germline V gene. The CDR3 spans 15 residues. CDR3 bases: TGTGCCAGCAGTACAGGGATTAGCTCTGGAAACACCATATATTTT. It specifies CASSTGISSGNTIYF.

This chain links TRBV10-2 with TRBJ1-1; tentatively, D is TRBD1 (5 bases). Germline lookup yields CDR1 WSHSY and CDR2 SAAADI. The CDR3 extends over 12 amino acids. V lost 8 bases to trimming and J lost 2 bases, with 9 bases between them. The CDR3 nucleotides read TGCGCCAGCCGGGACTCAAACACTGAAGCTTTCTTT. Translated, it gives CASRDSNTEAFF.

The DNA of the CDR3 is TGTGCCAGCAGCCAAAATAGCGGGAGGGCCTTACAATCAGATACGCAGTATTTT. Its protein product is CASSQNSGRALQSDTQYF. The chain combines TRBV28 with TRBJ2-3, with 11 nucleotides matching TRBD2. In germline, CDR1 is MDHEN, CDR2 SYDVKM. J was trimmed by 4 bases and V by 6 bases; bases with no gene match: 15. This CDR3 contains 18 residues.

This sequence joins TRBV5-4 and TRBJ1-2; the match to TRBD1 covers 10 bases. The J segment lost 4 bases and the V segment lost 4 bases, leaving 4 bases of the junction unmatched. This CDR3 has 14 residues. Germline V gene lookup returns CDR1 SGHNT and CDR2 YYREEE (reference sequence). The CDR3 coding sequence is TGTGCCAGCAGCCTGGACAGGGGGTCCTATGGCTACACCTTC. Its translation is CASSLDRGSYGYTF.

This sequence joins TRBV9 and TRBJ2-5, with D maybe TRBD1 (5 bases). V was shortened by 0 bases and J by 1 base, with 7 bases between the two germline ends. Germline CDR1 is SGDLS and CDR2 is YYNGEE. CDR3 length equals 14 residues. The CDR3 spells CASSVGTGQETQYF. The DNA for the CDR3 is TGTGCCAGCAGCGTAGGTACAGGCCAAGAGACCCAGTACTTC. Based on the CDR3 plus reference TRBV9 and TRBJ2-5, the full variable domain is DSGVTQTPKHLITATGQRVTLRCSPRSGDLSVYWYQQSLDQGLQFLIQYYNGEERAKGNILERFSAQQFPDLHSELNLSSLELGDSALYFCASSVGTGQETQYFGPGTRLLVL.

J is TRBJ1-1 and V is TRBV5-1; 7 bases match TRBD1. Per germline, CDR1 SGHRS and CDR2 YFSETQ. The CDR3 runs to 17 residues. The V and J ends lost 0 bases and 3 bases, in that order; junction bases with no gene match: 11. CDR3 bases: TGCGCCAGCAGCTTGGGACAGGGATGGGGCGCGGACACTGAAGCTTTCTTT. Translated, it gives CASSLGQGWGADTEAFF.

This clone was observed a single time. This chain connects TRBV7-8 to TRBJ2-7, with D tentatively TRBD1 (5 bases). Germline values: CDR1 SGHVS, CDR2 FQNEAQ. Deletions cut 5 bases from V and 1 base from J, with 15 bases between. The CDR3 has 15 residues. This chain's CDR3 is CASSPNSGSSYEQYF. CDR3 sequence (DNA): TGTGCCAGCAGCCCCAACTCAGGGTCGTCCTACGAGCAGTACTTC. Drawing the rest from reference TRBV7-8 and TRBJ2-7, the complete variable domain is GAGVSQSPRYKVAKRGQDVALRCDPISGHVSLFWYQQALGQGPEFLTYFQNEAQLDKSGLPSDRFFAERPEGSVSTLKIQRTQQEDSAVYLCASSPNSGSSYEQYFGPGTRLTVT.

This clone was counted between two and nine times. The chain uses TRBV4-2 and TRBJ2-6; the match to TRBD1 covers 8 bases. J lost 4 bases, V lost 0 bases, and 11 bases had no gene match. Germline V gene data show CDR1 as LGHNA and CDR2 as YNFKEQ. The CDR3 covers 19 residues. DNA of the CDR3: TGTGCCAGCAGCCAAGATGGTTGGCAGGGGGCGGGAGGGGCCAACGTCCTGACTTTC. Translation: CASSQDGWQGAGGANVLTF.

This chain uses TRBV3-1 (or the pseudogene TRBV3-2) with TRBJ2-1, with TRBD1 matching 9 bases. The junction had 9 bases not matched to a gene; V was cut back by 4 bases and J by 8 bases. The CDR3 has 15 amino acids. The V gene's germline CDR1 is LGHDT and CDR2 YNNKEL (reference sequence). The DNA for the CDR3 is TGTGCCAGCAGCCGCATGGGACAGGGCTTCGATGAGCAGTTCTTC. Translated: CASSRMGQGFDEQFF.

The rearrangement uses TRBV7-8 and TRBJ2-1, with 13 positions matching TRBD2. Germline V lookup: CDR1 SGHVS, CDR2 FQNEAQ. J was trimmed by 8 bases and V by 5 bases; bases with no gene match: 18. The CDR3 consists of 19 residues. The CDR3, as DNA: TGTGCCAGCAGCCGACGGACTAGCGGGAGACCCCCTCCTCTTGATGAGCAGTTCTTC. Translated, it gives CASSRRTSGRPPPLDEQFF.

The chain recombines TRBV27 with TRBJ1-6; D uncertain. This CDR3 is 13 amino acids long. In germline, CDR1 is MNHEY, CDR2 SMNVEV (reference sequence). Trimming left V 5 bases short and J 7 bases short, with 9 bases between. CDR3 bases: TGTGCCAGCAGTACCGACTGGAATTCACCCCTCCACTTT. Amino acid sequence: CASSTDWNSPLHF.

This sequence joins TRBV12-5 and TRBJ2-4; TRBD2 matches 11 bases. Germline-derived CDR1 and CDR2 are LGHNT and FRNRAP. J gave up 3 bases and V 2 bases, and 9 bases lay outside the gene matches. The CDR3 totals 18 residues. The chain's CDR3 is CASGLTSGGPRRKNIQYF. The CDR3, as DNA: TGTGCTAGTGGTTTGACTAGCGGGGGCCCCCGTCGCAAAAACATTCAGTACTTC.

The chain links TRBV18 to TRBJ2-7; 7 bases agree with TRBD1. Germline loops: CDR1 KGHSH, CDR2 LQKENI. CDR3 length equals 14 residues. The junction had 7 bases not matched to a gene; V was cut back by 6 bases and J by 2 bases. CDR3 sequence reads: CASSDRVATYEQYF. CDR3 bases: TGTGCCAGCTCTGACAGGGTCGCTACCTACGAGCAGTACTTC.

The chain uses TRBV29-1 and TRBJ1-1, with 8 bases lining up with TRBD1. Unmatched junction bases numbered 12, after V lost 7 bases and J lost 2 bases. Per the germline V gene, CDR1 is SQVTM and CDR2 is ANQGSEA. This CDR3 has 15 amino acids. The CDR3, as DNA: TGCAGCGCGAGTAGGACAGGGACTCGTAACACTGAAGCTTTCTTT. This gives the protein CSASRTGTRNTEAFF.

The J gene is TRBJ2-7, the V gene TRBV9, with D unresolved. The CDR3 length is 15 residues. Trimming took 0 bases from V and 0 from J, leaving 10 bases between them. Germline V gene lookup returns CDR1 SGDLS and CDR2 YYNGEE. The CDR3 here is CASSVESGSSYEQYF. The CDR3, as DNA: TGTGCCAGCAGCGTAGAATCAGGTAGCTCCTACGAGCAGTACTTC.

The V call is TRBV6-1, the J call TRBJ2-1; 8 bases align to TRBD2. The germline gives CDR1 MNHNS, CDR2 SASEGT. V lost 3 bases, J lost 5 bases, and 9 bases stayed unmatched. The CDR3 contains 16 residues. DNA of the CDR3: TGTGCCAGCAGTGATCCCGGTCTAGCGGGCCACAATGAGCAGTTCTTC. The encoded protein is CASSDPGLAGHNEQFF.